A selection of T cell receptor beta chains follows, all from one sample in a study of blood T cells in healthy people across ages. TCRdb re-called the 5' RACE reads with MiXCR, one entry per CDR3 protein. The table records 1.5 million to 2 million distinct CDR3 sequences, approximately 40% of them present only once. Sequencing used blood. The receptors were gathered from a human donor in good health. CDR3s include the opening cysteine and the closing phenylalanine or tryptophan. The D gene is left open where the match is weak. Rows may omit the clone size; those that give it use once, few, many or a size class.

CDR3 protein: CASSQDGRDIQETQYF
CDR3 DNA: TGCGCCAGCAGCCAAGATGGCAGGGACATCCAAGAGACCCAGTACTTC
V gene: TRBV4-1
J gene: TRBJ2-5
clone size: NA
D gene: NA

CDR3 protein: CASIEDRAAYEQYF
CDR3 DNA: TGTGCCAGCATTGAAGACAGGGCTGCCTACGAGCAGTACTTC
V gene: TRBV2
J gene: TRBJ2-7
clone size: NA
D gene: TRBD1

CDR3 protein: CASSLESPEKLFF
CDR3 DNA: TGTGCCAGCAGCTTAGAATCGCCAGAAAAACTGTTTTTT
V gene: TRBV7-9
J gene: TRBJ1-4
clone size: NA
D gene: NA

CDR3 protein: CASSLFDRNTEAFF
CDR3 DNA: TGCGCCAGCAGCTTGTTCGATAGGAACACTGAAGCTTTCTTT
V gene: TRBV5-1
J gene: TRBJ1-1
clone size: few
D gene: NA

CDR3 protein: CASTGLAGGSLTDTQYF
CDR3 DNA: TGTGCCAGCACGGGACTAGCGGGGGGGTCGTTGACAGATACGCAGTATTTT
V gene: TRBV7-2
J gene: TRBJ2-3
clone size: NA
D gene: TRBD2

CDR3 protein: CAISESVPYEQYF
CDR3 DNA: TGTGCCATCAGTGAGTCGGTCCCCTACGAGCAGTACTTC
V gene: TRBV10-3
J gene: TRBJ2-7
clone size: NA
D gene: NA

CDR3 protein: CASSHSLQGAGEKLFF
CDR3 DNA: TGTGCCAGCAGCCATTCCTTACAGGGGGCAGGTGAAAAACTGTTTTTT
V gene: TRBV7-9
J gene: TRBJ1-4
clone size: NA
D gene: TRBD1

CDR3 protein: CASSLAYGLAGGSYNEQFF
CDR3 DNA: TGTGCCAGCAGCTTAGCCTACGGACTAGCGGGGGGCTCCTACAATGAGCAGTTCTTC
V gene: TRBV7-9
J gene: TRBJ2-1
clone size: NA
D gene: TRBD2

CDR3 protein: CSARDQHADTQYF
CDR3 DNA: TGCAGTGCTAGAGATCAACATGCAGATACGCAGTATTTT
V gene: TRBV20-1
J gene: TRBJ2-3
clone size: NA
D gene: NA

CDR3 protein: CASSLVETEAFF
CDR3 DNA: TGTGCCAGCAGCTTAGTTGAAACTGAAGCTTTCTTT
V gene: TRBV13
J gene: TRBJ1-1
clone size: few
D gene: NA

CDR3 protein: CASSEAGGTYSYEQYF
CDR3 DNA: TGTGCCAGTAGTGAAGCCGGGGGCACCTACTCCTACGAGCAGTACTTC
V gene: TRBV6-1
J gene: TRBJ2-7
clone size: few
D gene: NA

CDR3 protein: CSDGTDGYTF
CDR3 DNA: TGCAGCGATGGGACGGATGGCTACACCTTC
V gene: TRBV29-1
J gene: TRBJ1-2
clone size: NA
D gene: NA

CDR3 protein: CASSSPFLDQYF
CDR3 DNA: TGTGCCAGCAGTTCCCCGTTTCTGGACCAGTACTTC
V gene: TRBV6-5
J gene: TRBJ2-5
clone size: many
D gene: NA

CDR3 protein: CASSLNRENTEAFF
CDR3 DNA: TGTGCCAGCAGCTTAAACAGGGAGAACACTGAAGCTTTCTTT
V gene: TRBV7-2
J gene: TRBJ1-1
clone size: NA
D gene: NA